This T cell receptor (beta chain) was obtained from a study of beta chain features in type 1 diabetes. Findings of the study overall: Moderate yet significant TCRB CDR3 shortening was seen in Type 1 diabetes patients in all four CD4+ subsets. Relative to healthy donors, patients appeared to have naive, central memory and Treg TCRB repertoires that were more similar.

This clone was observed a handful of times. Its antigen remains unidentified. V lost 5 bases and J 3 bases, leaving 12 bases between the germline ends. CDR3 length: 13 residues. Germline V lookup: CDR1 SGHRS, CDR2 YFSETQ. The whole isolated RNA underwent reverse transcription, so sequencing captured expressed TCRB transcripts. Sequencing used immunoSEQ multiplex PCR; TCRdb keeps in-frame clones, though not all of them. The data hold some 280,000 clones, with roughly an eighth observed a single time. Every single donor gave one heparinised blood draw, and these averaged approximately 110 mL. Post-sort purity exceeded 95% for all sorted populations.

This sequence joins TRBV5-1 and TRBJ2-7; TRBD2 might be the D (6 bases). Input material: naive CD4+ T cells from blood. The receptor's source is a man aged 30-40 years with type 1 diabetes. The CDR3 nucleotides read TGCGCCAGCAGAATCGGAGGGCTCTACGAGCAGTACTTC. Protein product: CASRIGGLYEQYF.